This passage covers 17 T cell receptor beta chains from one sample sequenced in a study of T cells after yellow fever vaccination. TCRdb used MiXCR to reprocess the 5' RACE reads, holding one entry per CDR3 protein. The table lists 120,000 or so distinct CDR3 sequences, more than 7.5% of them singletons. Material: CD8+ T cells sorted from PBMCs, obtained on the day of the yellow fever booster vaccination. Every receptor here comes from a man between 18 and 35 years old who received the YFV17D yellow fever vaccine.

This clonotype turned up a few times. The rearrangement links TRBV3-1 to TRBJ2-7, with a possible D match to TRBD1 (6 bases). Germline loops: CDR1 LGHDT, CDR2 YNNKEL (reference sequence). The V end was cut by 0 bases, the J end by 4 bases, with 16 bases between. The length of the CDR3 is 16 residues. CDR3: CASSQDVRGLGYEQYF. For the CDR3, the DNA is TGTGCCAGCAGCCAAGATGTCAGGGGTCTTGGGTACGAGCAGTACTTC.

This chain uses TRBV30 with TRBJ2-7; D may be TRBD1 or TRBD2 (5 bases each). The CDR3 is 12 residues long. Trimming took off 1 base at V and 6 bases at J, with 10 bases between the two ends. CDR1 is GTSNPN and CDR2 is SVGIG in the germline V gene (reference sequence). CDR3 DNA sequence: TGTGCCTGGAGTGGAATGGGGGTCGAGCAGTACTTC. It translates to CAWSGMGVEQYF.

The chain is built from TRBV11-3 and TRBJ2-2; 10 bases map to TRBD1. The germline V gene encodes CDR1 SGHNT and CDR2 YENEEA. The ends lost 6 bases at V and 0 bases at J; junction bases unmatched: 7. The CDR3 covers 17 residues. CDR3 region: CASSSGTGATNTGELFF. In nucleotides, the CDR3 is TGTGCCAGCAGTTCCGGGACAGGGGCTACGAACACCGGGGAGCTGTTTTTT.

V usage is TRBV4-1 and J usage is TRBJ1-1; D is uncertain. Trimming cost V 6 bases and J 6 bases, with 14 bases left between them. Germline CDR1 reads MGHRA; CDR2 reads YSYEKL. This CDR3 is 13 amino acids long. The CDR3 loop reads CASSSREVAEAFF. CDR3 sequence (DNA): TGCGCCAGCAGTAGTAGGGAAGTTGCTGAAGCTTTCTTT.

The chain joins TRBV3-2 to TRBJ1-2; the D segment call TRBD1 is taken from the table without a DNA check. TRBV3-2 has pseudogene status. This CDR3 spans 16 amino acids. The CDR3 nucleotides are TGTGCCAGCGGCGGACAGGGTATTTCCACCGGGTCTGGCTACACCTTC. This translates into CASGGQGISTGSGYTF.

The rearrangement joins TRBV7-9 to TRBJ2-7; TRBD2 matches at 8 bases. V lost 1 base and J lost 6; bases outside the gene matches: 5. The germline CDR1 and CDR2 sequences are SEHNR and FQNEAQ (reference sequence). The CDR3 has 14 residues. The CDR3 here is CASSLGSGVIEQYF. The CDR3 nucleotides read TGTGCCAGCAGCTTAGGTAGCGGGGTAATCGAGCAGTACTTC.

J is TRBJ2-3 and V is TRBV4-3; D tentatively reads TRBD1 or TRBD2 (5 bases each). Between the trimmed V and J ends, which lost 0 bases and 5 bases, there was a span of 12 bases. The germline CDR1 and CDR2 sequences are LGHNA and YSLEER. The CDR3 covers 15 residues. For the CDR3, the DNA is TGCGCCAGCAGCCAAGAAGGGGACCCTGGAGATACGCAGTATTTT. Its translation is CASSQEGDPGDTQYF.

This clonotype was observed a few times. The chain is built from TRBV7-9 and TRBJ1-2; 10 nucleotides match TRBD1. The CDR3 has 17 residues. Per the germline V gene, CDR1 is SEHNR and CDR2 is FQNEAQ (reference sequence). The J segment lost 5 bases and the V segment lost 1 base, leaving 10 bases of the junction unmatched. Written as DNA, the CDR3 is TGTGCCAGCAGCTTAGTCCCGATCCGGGACAGGGGTTATGGCTACACCTTC. The encoded protein is CASSLVPIRDRGYGYTF. Full variable domain (missing parts from reference TRBV7-9 and TRBJ1-2): DTGVSQNPRHKITKRGQNVTFRCDPISEHNRLYWYRQTLGQGPEFLTYFQNEAQLEKSRLLSDRFSAERPKGSFSTLEIQRTEQGDSAMYLCASSLVPIRDRGYGYTFGSGTRLTVV.

This clonotype was seen a few times. The chain combines TRBV7-2 with TRBJ2-3; the D is unclear. V was pared by 0 bases and J by 0 bases, with 16 bases between. Germline assignment: CDR1 SGHTA and CDR2 FQGNSA. The CDR3 sequence is 18 residues long. Written as DNA, the CDR3 is TGTGCCAGCAGCTTAGCCCTACCTGCCAAGCCTAGCACAGATACGCAGTATTTT. As protein: CASSLALPAKPSTDTQYF. The full variable domain, rest sourced from reference TRBV7-2 and TRBJ2-3, is GAGVSQSPSNKVTEKGKDVELRCDPISGHTALYWYRQSLGQGLEFLIYFQGNSAPDKSGLPSDRFSAERTGGSVSTLTIQRTQQEDSAVYLCASSLALPAKPSTDTQYFGPGTRLTVL.

This clonotype turned up a few times. The chain employs TRBV12-3 or TRBV12-4 and TRBJ1-1; D is perhaps TRBD1 (6 bases). The CDR3 has 14 amino acids. Trimming shortened V by 6 bases and J by 1 base, and 12 bases separated the two germline ends. The CDR3: CASSLDRRNTEAFF. CDR3 DNA: TGTGCCAGCAGCCTGGACAGACGGAACACTGAAGCTTTCTTT.

With respect to this clonotype: The junction does not match germline at one end; this may be a read error. The CDR3 spells CATSERGKESNSPLHF. The CDR3 nucleotides read TGTGCCACCAGTGAGAGGGGCAAGGAGTCTAATTCACCCCTCCACTTT. The chain combines TRBV10-3 with TRBJ1-6, with TRBD1 as a possible D gene (5 bases). Germline loops: CDR1 ENHRY, CDR2 SYGVKD. This CDR3 comprises 16 residues.

At least ten counts were recorded for this clonotype. The chain recombines TRBV3-2 with TRBJ1-5; the table's D call TRBD1 went unverified against the DNA. TRBV3-2 is annotated as a pseudogene. The CDR3 consists of 15 residues. The CDR3 sequence: CASSQADSDHQPQHF. The CDR3 DNA follows: TGTGCCAGCAGCCAGGCGGACAGCGACCATCAGCCCCAGCATTTT.

This clonotype has only a few counts. This chain links TRBV4-1 with TRBJ2-1; tentative D call: TRBD1 (5 bases). The CDR3 has 14 amino acids. Per the germline V gene, CDR1 is MGHRA and CDR2 is YSYEKL. Trimming stripped 9 bases from V and 9 bases from J, with 21 bases between. The CDR3 loop is CASQRPGPHREQFF. The DNA of the CDR3 is TGCGCCAGTCAGCGACCAGGGCCCCATCGTGAGCAGTTCTTC.

The chain recombines TRBV6-2 or TRBV6-3 with TRBJ2-2, with TRBD1 matching over 11 bases. The length of the CDR3 is 19 residues. V was pared by 4 bases and J by 5 bases, with 15 bases of the junction left unmatched. Germline-derived CDR1 and CDR2 are MNHEY and SVGEGT. CDR3 sequence: CASSSIWGKDRGQTGELFF. The CDR3 DNA reads TGTGCCAGCAGTTCCATATGGGGAAAGGACAGGGGGCAAACCGGGGAGCTGTTTTTT.

This clonotype was detected a few times. CDR3 region: CASTGSYYGYTF. The CDR3 nucleotides are TGTGCCAGTACAGGGTCGTACTATGGCTACACCTTC. The chain uses TRBV19 and TRBJ1-2, with TRBD1 as a possible D gene (5 bases). CDR3 length: 12 residues. Trimming left V 7 bases short and J 3 bases short, with 9 bases between. CDR1 LNHDA and CDR2 SQIVND come from the germline V gene (reference sequence).

In this sample, this clonotype turned up many times. Here the CDR3 reads CATSSDREETQYF. CDR3 DNA: TGTGCCACCAGTTCGGACAGAGAAGAGACCCAGTACTTC. This chain joins TRBV24-1 and TRBJ2-5, with a tentative D call TRBD1 (6 bases). V lost 6 bases, J lost 3 bases, and 10 bases lay in between. The CDR3 has 13 residues. CDR1 and CDR2 (germline): KGHDR, SFDVKD.

The V call is TRBV13, the J call TRBJ1-2; TRBD1 is a possible D gene (5 bases). The V gene's germline CDR1 is PRHDT and CDR2 FYEKMQ (reference sequence). The CDR3 consists of 15 residues. The V end was cut by 5 bases, the J end by 4 bases, with 17 bases between. The CDR3 region is CASSGGNSPLYGYTF. In nucleotides, the CDR3 is TGTGCCAGCAGCGGGGGGAACAGTCCCCTCTATGGCTACACCTTC.